Each of the 11 T cell receptor beta chains below was sequenced from the same sample in a study of shared clonotypes between healthy human individuals. Clones were sequenced by immunoSEQ multiplex PCR, and TCRdb holds only the in-frame ones, with some missing. The sample consists of roughly 1,000,000 clones, about four fifths of them appearing once. The source material was memory CD4+ T cells from PBMCs. Subset described: CD45RA-negative fraction. The receptors stem from a man between 18 and 29 years old in good health. Some clones in this sample may be carry-over from other donors' samples.

The rearrangement joins TRBV28 to TRBJ2-1; D may be TRBD2 (5 bases). The CDR3 is 16 amino acids. CDR1 and CDR2 (germline): MDHEN, SYDVKM. Trimming removed 6 bases from V and 6 bases from J, with 21 bases in between. This chain's CDR3 is CASSPYVRDPGNEQFF. DNA for the CDR3: TGTGCCAGCAGCCCCTACGTCCGGGATCCGGGCAATGAGCAGTTCTTC.

As to this clone: The sample has other DNA sequences that encode this CDR3 too. The chain employs TRBV30 and TRBJ2-3, with D unresolved. Germline loops: CDR1 GTSNPN, CDR2 SVGIG (reference sequence). V was trimmed by 0 bases and J by 3 bases, leaving 7 bases between them. The CDR3 length is 13 residues. CDR3 in amino acids: CAWSVLGTDTQYF. In DNA, the CDR3 is TGTGCCTGGAGTGTACTCGGAACAGATACGCAGTATTTT. Filled out from reference TRBV30 and TRBJ2-3, the complete variable domain reads SQTIHQWPATLVQPVGSPLSLECTVEGTSNPNLYWYRQAAGRGLQLLFYSVGIGQISSEVPQNLSASRPQDRQFILSSKKLLLSDSGFYLCAWSVLGTDTQYFGPGTRLTVL.

About this clone itself: The same CDR3 also results from other DNA sequences found in this sample. This chain links TRBV4-3 with TRBJ2-2, with unresolved D. The CDR3 covers 13 residues. Germline CDR1 reads LGHNA; CDR2 reads YSLEER. Trimming cost V 0 bases and J 6 bases, with 5 bases left between them. The CDR3 DNA reads TGCGCCAGCAGCCAAGAAGGGCCCGGGGAGCTGTTTTTT. This codes for CASSQEGPGELFF.

This clone was counted a few times. The chain is built from TRBV5-1 and TRBJ2-1; the match to TRBD1 covers 10 bases. CDR3 length: 15 residues. Germline CDR1 SGHRS, CDR2 YFSETQ. Trimming took 6 bases from V and 8 from J; bases not matched to a gene: 11. The CDR3 region is CASNPGTGVQDEQFF. The CDR3 DNA follows: TGCGCCAGCAACCCCGGGACAGGGGTACAGGATGAGCAGTTCTTC.

The chain employs TRBV29-1 and TRBJ2-2; 9 positions agree with TRBD2. The germline V gene has CDR1 SQVTM and CDR2 ANQGSEA. The V segment lost 4 bases and the J segment 4 bases; nucleotides outside the gene matches: 7. This CDR3 contains 15 residues. In DNA form, the CDR3 reads TGCAGCGTTGCTAGCGGGGCTACGAGCACCGGGGAGCTGTTTTTT. Protein: CSVASGATSTGELFF.

The rearrangement uses TRBV7-3 and TRBJ2-1; D is undetermined. V was shortened by 1 base and J by 0 bases, with 10 bases between the two germline ends. From germline, CDR1 is SGHTA and CDR2 FQGTGA. The length of the CDR3 is 16 residues. The CDR3 coding sequence is TGTGCCAGCAGCTTAATAGGTCGAAGCTCCTACAATGAGCAGTTCTTC. Translating it yields CASSLIGRSSYNEQFF.

This rearrangement joins TRBV7-2 to TRBJ2-1, with D perhaps TRBD2 (5 bases). V shed 5 bases and J shed 0 bases, with 14 bases lying between them. The CDR3 is made up of 16 amino acids. CDR1 and CDR2 (germline): SGHTA, FQGNSA. CDR3 bases: TGTGCCAGCAGCCCCCAGAGCGGCAGCTCCTACAATGAGCAGTTCTTC. This gives the protein CASSPQSGSSYNEQFF.

This clone was observed many times. V and J are TRBV4-2 and TRBJ1-4; D remains ambiguous. The CDR3 runs to 13 residues. CDR1 LGHNA and CDR2 YNFKEQ come from the germline V gene. The V and J ends lost 4 bases and 8 bases respectively, with 11 bases between them. The CDR3 DNA reads TGTGCCAGCAGCCTGAAGGAAGGGGAAAAACTGTTTTTT. Protein sequence: CASSLKEGEKLFF.

The chain is built from TRBV5-1 and TRBJ2-1; 11 nucleotides line up with TRBD2. Losses at the gene ends were 4 bases for V and 0 bases for J; bases not matched to a gene: 6. The length of the CDR3 is 17 residues. CDR1 and CDR2 (germline): SGHRS, YFSETQ. CDR3 region: CASSPGTSGSSYNEQFF. The CDR3 DNA is TGCGCCAGCAGCCCCGGGACTAGCGGCAGCTCCTACAATGAGCAGTTCTTC.

V usage is TRBV5-6 and J usage is TRBJ2-5; 9 positions agree with TRBD2. Germline V gene sequence: CDR1 SGHDT, CDR2 YYEEEE. With 7 bases clipped from V and 0 bases from J, the junction kept 7 bases outside the gene matches. The CDR3 has 15 amino acids. DNA for the CDR3: TGTGCCAGCGGGCGGGAGGGCACCTACCAAGAGACCCAGTACTTC. It encodes CASGREGTYQETQYF.

The chain links TRBV6-1 to TRBJ1-5; D perhaps matches TRBD1 (6 bases). The CDR3 spans 13 residues. Trimming shortened V by 10 bases and J by 7 bases, and 17 bases separated the two germline ends. The germline CDR1 and CDR2 sequences are MNHNS and SASEGT. The CDR3 protein is CANSWGAGQPQHF. CDR3 nucleotides: TGTGCCAACTCTTGGGGGGCTGGACAGCCCCAGCATTTT.